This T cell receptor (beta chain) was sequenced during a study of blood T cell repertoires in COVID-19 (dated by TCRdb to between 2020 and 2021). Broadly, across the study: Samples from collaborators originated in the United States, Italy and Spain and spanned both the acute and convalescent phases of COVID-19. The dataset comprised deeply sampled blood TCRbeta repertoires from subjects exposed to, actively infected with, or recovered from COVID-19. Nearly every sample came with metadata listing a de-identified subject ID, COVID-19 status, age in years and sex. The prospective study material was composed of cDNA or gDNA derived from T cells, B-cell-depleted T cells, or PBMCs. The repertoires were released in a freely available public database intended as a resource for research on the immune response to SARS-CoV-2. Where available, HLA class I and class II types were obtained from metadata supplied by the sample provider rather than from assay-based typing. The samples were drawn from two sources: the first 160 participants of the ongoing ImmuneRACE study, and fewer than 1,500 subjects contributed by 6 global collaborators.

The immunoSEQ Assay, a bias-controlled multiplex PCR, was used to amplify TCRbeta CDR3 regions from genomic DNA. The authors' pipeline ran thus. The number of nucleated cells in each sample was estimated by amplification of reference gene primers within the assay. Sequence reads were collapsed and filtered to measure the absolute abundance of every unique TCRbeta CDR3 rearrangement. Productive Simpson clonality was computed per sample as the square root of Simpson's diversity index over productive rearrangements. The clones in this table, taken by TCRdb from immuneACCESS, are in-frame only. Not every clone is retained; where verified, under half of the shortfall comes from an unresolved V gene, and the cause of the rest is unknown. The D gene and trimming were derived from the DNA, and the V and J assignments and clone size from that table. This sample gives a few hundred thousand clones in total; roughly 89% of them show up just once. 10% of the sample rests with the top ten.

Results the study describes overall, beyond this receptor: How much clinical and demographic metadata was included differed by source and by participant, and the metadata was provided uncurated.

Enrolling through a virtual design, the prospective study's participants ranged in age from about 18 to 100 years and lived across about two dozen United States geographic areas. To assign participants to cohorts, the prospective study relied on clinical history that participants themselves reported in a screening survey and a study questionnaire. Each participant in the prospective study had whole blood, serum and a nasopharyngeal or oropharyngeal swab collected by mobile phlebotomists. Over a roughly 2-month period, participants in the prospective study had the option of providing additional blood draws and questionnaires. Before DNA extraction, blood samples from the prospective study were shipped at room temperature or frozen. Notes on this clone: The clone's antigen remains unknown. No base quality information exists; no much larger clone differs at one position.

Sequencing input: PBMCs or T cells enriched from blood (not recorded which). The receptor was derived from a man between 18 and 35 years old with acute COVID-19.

The base sequence is TGTGCCAGCAGTTTCGGTTCCTACAATGAGCAGTTCTTC. This yields the protein CASSFGSYNEQFF. The receptor chain draws on TRBV27 and TRBJ2-1; a confident D gene designation cannot be given. The germline V gene (reference sequence) yields MNHEY for CDR1 and SMNVEV for CDR2. The CDR3, cysteine through phenylalanine, is 13 amino acids long. Just the 39-base CDR3 DNA is kept, in frame starting at base 1. The germline ends are 4 bases apart after V is trimmed by 3 bases and J by 1 base.